The 7 T cell receptor beta chains given below trace back to one sample, sequenced in a study of T-cell memory formation after mild COVID-19. Using its own MiXCR run on the 5' RACE reads, TCRdb lists one record per CDR3 protein. The sample lists about 410,000 distinct CDR3 sequences, roughly a quarter occurring once. Sequencing was done on a sample of PBMCs or a T cell subset sorted from them (not recorded which). These receptors were collected from an adult woman who had mild COVID-19 (a few samples of this study predate the infection). Cell type and time point are not known.

There are a few counts of this clonotype. This chain uses TRBV4-3 with TRBJ2-7; a possible D gene is TRBD1 (5 bases). The germline V and J ends were trimmed by 4 bases and 5 bases, with 18 bases remaining between them. CDR3 length equals 15 residues. Germline V CDR1 and CDR2: LGHNA, YSLEER. The CDR3 sequence is CASSRNAGKFNEQYF. In DNA form, the CDR3 reads TGCGCCAGCAGCCGCAATGCAGGGAAATTCAACGAGCAGTACTTC.

The chain carries TRBV20-1 and TRBJ2-3; D gene unclear. The CDR3 totals 16 residues. Germline values: CDR1 DFQATT, CDR2 SNEGSKA (reference sequence). With 0 bases removed from V and 0 bases from J, the gap between germline ends came to 13 bases. DNA of the CDR3: TGCAGTGCTAGAGACCGCCAGCGACCCAGCACAGATACGCAGTATTTT. Residues: CSARDRQRPSTDTQYF.

CDR3 residues: CASSYSLDRGDPNEQFF. CDR3 DNA: TGTGCCAGCAGTTACTCGCTGGACAGGGGGGACCCCAATGAGCAGTTCTTC. This chain connects TRBV6-6 to TRBJ2-1; 10 bases are a match to TRBD1. The CDR3 consists of 17 residues. V gave up 0 bases and J gave up 6 bases; unmatched junction bases: 8. Per the germline V gene, CDR1 is MNHNY and CDR2 is SVGAGI (reference sequence).

The V call is TRBV27, the J call TRBJ1-2; 7 positions match TRBD1. The CDR3 sequence is 13 residues long. Germline trimming cut 2 bases from V and 8 bases from J; bases unmatched to any gene: 5. CDR1 is MNHEY, CDR2 SMNVEV, per germline (reference sequence). This chain's CDR3 is CASSLAGQRGYTF. CDR3 DNA: TGTGCCAGCAGTTTAGCGGGACAGCGGGGCTACACCTTC.

The chain links TRBV5-1 to TRBJ2-3; 11 bases agree with TRBD2. V shed 4 bases and J 6 bases; nucleotides not matched to a gene: 7. The CDR3 runs to 15 residues. Germline CDR1 SGHRS, CDR2 YFSETQ. The CDR3 DNA sequence: TGCGCCAGCAGCCGTAGCGGGGGGGCAATCGATACGCAGTATTTT. Protein: CASSRSGGAIDTQYF.

This clonotype was seen only a few times. The chain links TRBV6-5 to TRBJ1-2, with 10 bases identical to TRBD1. The V and J ends lost 4 bases and 3 bases, in that order; junction bases with no gene match: 5. Germline CDR1 reads MNHEY; CDR2 reads SVGAGI. The CDR3 runs 15 residues. CDR3 DNA: TGTGCCAGCAGTTCACCCGGGACAGGGGACTATGGCTACACCTTC. This sequence encodes CASSSPGTGDYGYTF.

The chain carries TRBV29-1 and TRBJ2-7; 11 bases are shared with TRBD1. The CDR3 contains 12 residues. CDR1 and CDR2 from the germline V gene are SQVTM and ANQGSEA. With 4 bases clipped from V and 5 bases from J, the junction kept 1 base outside the gene matches. The CDR3 loop reads CSVGTGGHEQYF. CDR3 DNA sequence: TGCAGCGTTGGGACAGGGGGCCACGAGCAGTACTTC.